This TCR beta chain was sequenced for a study of blood T cell repertoires in COVID-19. The overall study: Researchers got acute and convalescent COVID-19 samples from the United States, Italy and Spain. Sources were T cells, B-cell-depleted T cells, or PBMCs; the material itself was cDNA or gDNA.

J lost 6 bases, V lost 6 bases, and 9 bases had no gene match. The CDR3 spans 14 residues. Germline V gene sequence: CDR1 LNHDA, CDR2 SQIVND (reference sequence). Per the authors' pipeline: It was from reference gene primer amplification that nucleated cell counts were estimated. Produced via immunoSEQ multiplex PCR; TCRdb's table is partial and in-frame only. D and trimming were read from the DNA, whereas the V and J calls and clone size are those reported in that table. Found here are 53,000 or so clones, roughly 90% of them singletons; the top ten hold 2.5% to 3.5%. Sequencing used peripheral blood. The sequence was collected from a human donor in a cohort sampled during active COVID-19. This chain joins TRBV19 and TRBJ1-2; 8 bases are shared with TRBD1. CDR3 protein: CASSLLQGAHGYTF. CDR3 sequence (DNA): TGTGCCAGTAGCCTACTGCAGGGGGCTCATGGCTACACCTTC.